The 7 T cell receptor beta chains given below trace back to one sample, sequenced in a study of T cell repertoires in cytomegalovirus infection. Their target antigens are unknown. TCRdb called the reads again in MiXCR, with one record for every CDR3 protein. The sample consists of 150,000 or so distinct CDR3 sequences, less than 25% of them appearing once. The sample consisted of CD8+ T cells from cultured PBMCs, taken from culture after CMV antigen stimulation. All receptors derive from a human donor in good health (CMV status not recorded). Some clones in this sample may be carry-over from other donors' samples.

The chain combines TRBV14 with TRBJ1-2; no definite D call. Germline CDR1 is SGHDN and CDR2 is FVKESK. This CDR3 is 16 amino acids long. V was pared by 2 bases and J by 1 base, with 14 bases between. The DNA for the CDR3 is TGTGCCAGCAGCCAACTCGCCGTCAGGATTAACTATGGCTACACCTTC. It translates to CASSQLAVRINYGYTF.

This sequence joins TRBV30 and TRBJ2-1; no firm D call. The germline gives CDR1 GTSNPN, CDR2 SVGIG (reference sequence). Trimming took 0 bases from V and 10 from J, leaving 10 bases between them. The CDR3 totals 12 residues. The CDR3 spells CAWSVSAQEQFF. In DNA form, the CDR3 reads TGTGCCTGGAGTGTTTCCGCCCAGGAGCAGTTCTTC.

This clonotype has only one observation. The chain recombines TRBV7-8 with TRBJ1-1; D is unresolved. Trimming removed 4 bases from V and 4 bases from J, with 10 bases in between. The CDR3 is 13 amino acids. CDR1 is SGHVS, CDR2 FQNEAQ, per germline. The CDR3 protein is CASSWLERTEAFF. The CDR3 DNA reads TGTGCCAGCAGCTGGCTTGAGCGCACTGAAGCTTTCTTT.

This clonotype was detected a few times. In nucleotides, the CDR3 is TGTGCCAGCAGCTTAGGACAGGGGGCGAGACAGCCCCAGCATTTT. This gives the protein CASSLGQGARQPQHF. The chain has TRBV7-6 and TRBJ1-5; 10 bases are shared with TRBD1. Germline CDR1 SGHVS, CDR2 FNYEAQ. CDR3 length: 15 amino acids. J lost 7 bases, V lost 1 base, and 4 bases had no gene match.

The chain recombines TRBV6-2 or TRBV6-3 with TRBJ2-7; D may be TRBD2 (5 bases). V lost 6 bases and J lost 4, with 13 bases in between. This CDR3 region has 13 residues. Looked up from germline, CDR1 is MNHEY and CDR2 is SVGEGT. CDR3 region: CASRPPRGYEQYF. As DNA, the CDR3 is TGTGCCAGCAGACCCCCCCGGGGTTACGAGCAGTACTTC.

The gene calls are TRBV7-9 and TRBJ1-2; D ambiguous. V was cut by 1 base and J by 6 bases, with 21 bases left in between. The length of the CDR3 is 17 residues. Germline V gene data show CDR1 as SEHNR and CDR2 as FQNEAQ (reference sequence). CDR3 DNA: TGTGCCAGCAGCTTAGTAGGTGGACCTATAAAGGAGGATGGCTACACCTTC. Translating gives CASSLVGGPIKEDGYTF.

V is TRBV9 and J is TRBJ1-3; weak D call: TRBD1 (5 bases). The germline V gene has CDR1 SGDLS and CDR2 YYNGEE. Between the trimmed V and J ends, which lost 0 bases and 0 bases, there was a span of 13 bases. The CDR3 spans 17 residues. CDR3 bases: TGTGCCAGCAGCGTAGAGGGGCGGCCGAGCTCTGGAAACACCATATATTTT. It encodes CASSVEGRPSSGNTIYF.